One sample yielded the 26 T cell receptor beta chains listed below, sequenced in a study of cytomegalovirus exposure and HLA in healthy donors. PCR amplification relied on 60 Vbeta primers (plus 13 Jbeta primers). Libraries were prepared by immunoSEQ multiplex PCR; TCRdb keeps only in-frame clonotypes and omits some of them. The data hold approximately 85,000 clones, with around 62% observed a single time. The sample was PBMCs. These receptors all come from a young woman in good health and CMV-seropositive.

This chain connects TRBV25-1 to TRBJ2-7, with no clear D. CDR3 length: 12 residues. Trimming shortened V by 3 bases and J by 1 base, and 4 bases separated the two germline ends. Germline values: CDR1 MGHDK, CDR2 SYGVNS. DNA for the CDR3: TGTGCCAGCAGTGATAGTTCCTACGAGCAGTACTTC. This translates into CASSDSSYEQYF.

The V and J genes are TRBV7-3 and TRBJ2-1; 7 bases map to TRBD1. The V gene's germline CDR1 is SGHTA and CDR2 FQGTGA. After removal of 5 bases from V and 4 bases from J, the junction contained 5 bases not matched to a gene. This CDR3 is built from 14 residues. The CDR3 DNA reads as TGTGCCAGCAGCCGACAGGGACCTTACAATGAGCAGTTCTTC. This gives the protein CASSRQGPYNEQFF. Full variable domain (remainder filled in from reference TRBV7-3 and TRBJ2-1): GAGVSQTPSNKVTEKGKYVELRCDPISGHTALYWYRQSLGQGPEFLIYFQGTGAADDSGLPNDRFFAVRPEGSVSTLKIQRTERGDSAVYLCASSRQGPYNEQFFGPGTRLTVL.

This chain connects TRBV5-8 to TRBJ2-1; TRBD1 aligns across 8 bases. The CDR3 sequence is 12 residues long. The germline V gene has CDR1 SGHTS and CDR2 YDEGEE. Trimming took 1 base from V and 12 from J; bases not matched to a gene: 3. CDR3 region: CASSLWGTGQFF. CDR3 nucleotides: TGTGCCAGCAGCTTGTGGGGGACAGGGCAGTTCTTC.

The J gene is TRBJ2-1, the V gene TRBV20-1; D is ambiguous. The germline V gene encodes CDR1 DFQATT and CDR2 SNEGSKA (reference sequence). V gave up 6 bases and J gave up 7 bases, with 10 bases separating them. This CDR3 region has 11 residues. CDR3 residues: CSAERYNEQFF. CDR3 in DNA: TGCAGTGCCGAGAGGTATAATGAGCAGTTCTTC.

This clone has a handful of counts. The rearrangement links TRBV5-6 to TRBJ2-1; D unclear. Germline values: CDR1 SGHDT, CDR2 YYEEEE. Trimming took 3 bases from V and 4 from J, leaving 2 bases between them. The CDR3 runs to 11 residues. The CDR3 protein is CASSSYNEQFF. The CDR3 DNA reads TGTGCCAGCAGCTCATACAATGAGCAGTTCTTC.

As to this clone: Compared with germline, one end of the junction differs, possibly owing to a read error. The chain has TRBV6-5 and TRBJ2-5, with 13 bases fitting TRBD2. The length of the CDR3 is 15 residues. The germline V gene has CDR1 MNHEY and CDR2 SVGAGI. The CDR3 DNA reads TGTGCCAGCAGTCACTCGGGACTAGCGGGGGAGACCCAGTACTTC. Translation gives CASSHSGLAGETQYF.

This clone was counted between two and nine times. This chain connects TRBV28 to TRBJ1-2; 7 bases align to TRBD1. The trim removed 4 bases at V and 4 bases at J, leaving 15 bases unmatched. CDR1 MDHEN and CDR2 SYDVKM come from the germline V gene. The CDR3 is 17 amino acids. CDR3 nucleotides: TGTGCCAGCAGTTCAGTAGACAGGGCTTTCGATGGCTATGGCTACACCTTC. Encoded protein: CASSSVDRAFDGYGYTF.

The V call is TRBV28, the J call TRBJ1-4; D might be TRBD1 (6 bases). V lost 6 bases, J lost 8 bases, and 16 bases lay in between. This CDR3 is 14 amino acids long. Germline values: CDR1 MDHEN, CDR2 SYDVKM. The CDR3 DNA follows: TGTGCCAGCAGATTACAGGGTGGGTGGGAAAAACTGTTTTTT. It specifies CASRLQGGWEKLFF.

J is TRBJ1-2 and V is TRBV9; D may be TRBD1 (5 bases). This CDR3 has 15 amino acids. V was shortened by 0 bases and J by 2 bases, with 11 bases between the two germline ends. Germline V lookup: CDR1 SGDLS, CDR2 YYNGEE. The CDR3 DNA is TGTGCCAGCAGCGTAGAGGCCAGGGTAAACTATGGCTACACCTTC. Amino acids: CASSVEARVNYGYTF.

The chain couples TRBV11-2 to TRBJ2-2, with 7 bases aligning to TRBD1. This CDR3 is 15 amino acids long. With 5 bases clipped from V and 5 bases from J, the junction kept 8 bases outside the gene matches. The germline V gene encodes CDR1 SGHAT and CDR2 FQNNGV. The CDR3 DNA follows: TGTGCCAGCAGCCCCCAGACAGGGAATACCGGGGAGCTGTTTTTT. It codes for CASSPQTGNTGELFF.

This sequence joins TRBV6-1 and TRBJ1-5; D gene ambiguous. This CDR3 has 15 residues. CDR1 and CDR2 (germline): MNHNS, SASEGT. Between the trimmed V and J ends, which lost 5 bases and 1 base, there was a span of 12 bases. The CDR3 region is CASSLPGNSNQPQHF. In DNA form, the CDR3 reads TGTGCCAGCAGTCTCCCGGGGAACAGCAATCAGCCCCAGCATTTT.

The CDR3 sequence is CAWSSHSVGNTIYF. The CDR3 DNA reads as TGTGCCTGGAGTTCCCACAGTGTCGGAAACACCATATATTTT. This chain uses TRBV30 with TRBJ1-3; D gene unclear. V lost 2 bases to trimming and J lost 4 bases, with 12 bases between them. The CDR3 consists of 14 residues. CDR1 GTSNPN and CDR2 SVGIG come from the germline V gene (reference sequence).

This clone was picked up one time. This chain connects TRBV10-3 to TRBJ2-3, with 9 positions matching TRBD2. Germline CDR1 ENHRY, CDR2 SYGVKD. Trimming removed 7 bases from V and 2 bases from J; junction bases left unmatched: 10. This CDR3 region has 16 residues. In DNA, the CDR3 is TGTGCCATCAATAACTTAGCGGGGGTAGCCACAGATACGCAGTATTTT. This encodes CAINNLAGVATDTQYF.

The chain has TRBV7-2 and TRBJ2-5, with 10 bases fitting TRBD2. CDR1 is SGHTA and CDR2 is FQGNSA in the germline V gene. The CDR3 runs 16 residues. With V trimmed by 2 bases and J by 5 bases, 8 bases remained unmatched. The CDR3 coding sequence is TGTGCCAGCAGCTTAAGCGGGGGGGCCTCTTCGGAGACCCAGTACTTC. The encoded protein is CASSLSGGASSETQYF. Complete variable domain (other parts from reference TRBV7-2 and TRBJ2-5): GAGVSQSPSNKVTEKGKDVELRCDPISGHTALYWYRQSLGQGLEFLIYFQGNSAPDKSGLPSDRFSAERTGGSVSTLTIQRTQQEDSAVYLCASSLSGGASSETQYFGPGTRLLVL.

The J gene is TRBJ1-6, the V gene TRBV7-2, with D possibly TRBD1 on 5 matching bases. The CDR3 contains 13 residues. V was trimmed by 5 bases and J by 11 bases, leaving 13 bases between them. Germline V gene data show CDR1 as SGHTA and CDR2 as FQGNSA. CDR3 sequence reads: CASSGMEGPPLHF. The CDR3 bases are TGTGCCAGCAGCGGGATGGAGGGACCACCCCTCCACTTT.

The chain is built from TRBV19 and TRBJ1-6, with a tentative D call TRBD1 (6 bases). Germline V gene sequence: CDR1 LNHDA, CDR2 SQIVND (reference sequence). The CDR3 is 15 residues long. V was clipped by 3 bases and J by 6 bases, with 12 bases between them. Written as DNA, the CDR3 is TGTGCCAGTAGTATGGGGGCTACCGTTAATTCACCCCTCCACTTT. Translating gives CASSMGATVNSPLHF. The full variable domain, in which reference TRBV19 and TRBJ1-6 provide the parts outside the CDR3, is DGGITQSPKYLFRKEGQNVTLSCEQNLNHDAMYWYRQDPGQGLRLIYYSQIVNDFQKGDIAEGYSVSREKKESFPLTVTSAQKNPTAFYLCASSMGATVNSPLHFGNGTRLTVT.

The chain recombines TRBV16 with TRBJ2-5, with D perhaps matching TRBD2 (6 bases). TRBJ2-7 explains the end of the DNA better; the J call may be wrong. The CDR3 is made up of 15 amino acids. CDR1 and CDR2 from the germline V gene are KGHSY and FQNENV. CDR3 sequence: CASTPYGAGTYEQYF. The CDR3 bases are TGTGCCAGCACCCCCTATGGGGCGGGGACCTACGAGCAGTACTTC.

V gene TRBV27 combines with J gene TRBJ1-2, with D perhaps TRBD1 (5 bases). This CDR3 spans 13 amino acids. V lost 6 bases, J lost 8 bases, and 16 bases lay in between. Germline CDR1 reads MNHEY; CDR2 reads SMNVEV (reference sequence). The CDR3 here is CASSYAGSGGYTF. CDR3 nucleotide sequence: TGTGCCAGCAGCTACGCAGGGTCAGGCGGCTACACCTTC.

The chain joins TRBV11-2 to TRBJ2-5; D is possibly TRBD2 (5 bases). V was shortened by 1 base and J by 1 base, with 10 bases between the two germline ends. Germline-derived CDR1 and CDR2 are SGHAT and FQNNGV. The CDR3 contains 15 residues. The CDR3 sequence is CASSLAGVPQETQYF. The CDR3 DNA follows: TGTGCCAGCAGCTTAGCCGGGGTTCCCCAAGAGACCCAGTACTTC.

The CDR3 DNA reads TGTGCCAGCAGTTCCCTGGGGGCTGGGACCGGGGAGCTGTTTTTT. It specifies CASSSLGAGTGELFF. The chain couples TRBV27 to TRBJ2-2, with a weak D call TRBD1 (6 bases). There are 15 residues in the CDR3. Germline lookup yields CDR1 MNHEY and CDR2 SMNVEV (reference sequence). V dropped 4 bases and J dropped 5 bases, with 14 bases sitting between them.

The V gene is TRBV11-2, the J gene TRBJ2-7, with a possible D match to TRBD1 (6 bases). The V gene's germline CDR1 is SGHAT and CDR2 FQNNGV. The V gene lost 5 bases and the J gene lost 4 bases, with 15 bases spanning the gap. The CDR3 runs 14 residues. The CDR3 DNA is TGTGCCAGCAGCCGGGACAACCCATCGTACGAGCAGTACTTC. This codes for CASSRDNPSYEQYF.

The chain couples TRBV14 to TRBJ2-7, with 7 nucleotides matching TRBD1. Germline assignment: CDR1 SGHDN and CDR2 FVKESK. Trimming removed 4 bases from V and 2 bases from J; junction bases left unmatched: 2. The CDR3 totals 13 residues. This CDR3 is CASSRGQPYEQYF. The CDR3 bases are TGTGCCAGCAGCCGGGGACAGCCCTACGAGCAGTACTTC.

This clone was recorded a few times. The V call is TRBV29-1, the J call TRBJ1-1; tentative D call: TRBD1 (6 bases). Trimming removed 4 bases at V and 8 bases at J, with 17 bases between. This CDR3 has 13 residues. CDR1 SQVTM and CDR2 ANQGSEA come from the germline V gene. CDR3 sequence (DNA): TGCAGCGTTGTGAAGGGGGTAGGAACCGAAGCTTTCTTT. Amino acids: CSVVKGVGTEAFF.

The V and J genes are TRBV7-3 and TRBJ1-1; TRBD1 agrees at 7 bases. This CDR3 spans 16 amino acids. Unmatched junction bases numbered 14, after V lost 5 bases and J lost 5 bases. Per germline, CDR1 SGHTA and CDR2 FQGTGA. The CDR3 coding sequence is TGTGCCAGCAGCCTCGGTGGGAGACAGGGAGGTACTGAAGCTTTCTTT. It yields the protein CASSLGGRQGGTEAFF.

This chain links TRBV6-6 with TRBJ2-3; D ambiguous. CDR3 size: 10 residues. Germline values: CDR1 MNHNY, CDR2 SVGAGI (reference sequence). Between the trimmed V and J ends, which lost 8 bases and 6 bases, there was a span of 6 bases. This CDR3 is CASSRDTQYF. In DNA, the CDR3 is TGTGCCAGCTCCCGGGATACGCAGTATTTT.

In its sample, this clone was seen a few times. The J gene is TRBJ2-7, the V gene TRBV7-2; D not resolved. Per the germline V gene, CDR1 is SGHTA and CDR2 is FQGNSA. V was pared by 5 bases and J by 4 bases, with 12 bases between. The CDR3 has 13 amino acids. The CDR3 spells CASSLMARYEQYF. DNA for the CDR3: TGTGCCAGCAGCCTTATGGCCAGATACGAGCAGTACTTC. Using reference TRBV7-2 and TRBJ2-7 for the parts outside the CDR3, the full variable domain is GAGVSQSPSNKVTEKGKDVELRCDPISGHTALYWYRQSLGQGLEFLIYFQGNSAPDKSGLPSDRFSAERTGGSVSTLTIQRTQQEDSAVYLCASSLMARYEQYFGPGTRLTVT.